This T cell receptor beta chain is drawn from a study of T-cell reconstitution after alpha-beta-depleted transplantation in children. Germline V gene data show CDR1 as MNHNS and CDR2 as SASEGT. The CDR3 is made up of 16 amino acids. The V and J ends lost 6 bases and 5 bases respectively, with 20 bases between them. Using unique molecular identifiers, the investigators prepared the TCRbeta library. TCRdb processed the PCR reads anew with MiXCR; each CDR3 protein has one entry. The sample consists of 500,000 to 600,000 distinct CDR3 sequences, around 17% of them appearing once. This clonotype was seen just once.

The source material was PBMCs from the stem cell graft donor, sampled from the stem cell graft. The sequence was obtained from a human donor who donated a stem cell graft to a child with acute lymphoblastic leukemia. The V and J genes are TRBV6-1 and TRBJ1-5; no reliable D call. CDR3 sequence (DNA): TGTGCCAGCAGCTTGGCGGGAGACGAGAAGCATCAGCCCCAGCATTTT. Amino acid sequence: CASSLAGDEKHQPQHF.